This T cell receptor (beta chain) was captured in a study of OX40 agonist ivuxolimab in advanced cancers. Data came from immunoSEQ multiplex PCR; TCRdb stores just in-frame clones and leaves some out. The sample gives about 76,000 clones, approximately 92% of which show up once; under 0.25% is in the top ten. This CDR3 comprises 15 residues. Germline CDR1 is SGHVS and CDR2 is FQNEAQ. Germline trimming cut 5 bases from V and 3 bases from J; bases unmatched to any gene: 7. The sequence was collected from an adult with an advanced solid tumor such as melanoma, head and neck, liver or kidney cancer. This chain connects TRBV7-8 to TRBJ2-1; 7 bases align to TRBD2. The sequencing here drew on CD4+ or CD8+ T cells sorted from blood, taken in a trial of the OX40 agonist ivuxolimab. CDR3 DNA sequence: TGTGCCAGCAGCCAGACCCTAGCGGTCTACAATGAGCAGTTCTTC. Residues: CASSQTLAVYNEQFF. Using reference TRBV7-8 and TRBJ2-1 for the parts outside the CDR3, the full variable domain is GAGVSQSPRYKVAKRGQDVALRCDPISGHVSLFWYQQALGQGPEFLTYFQNEAQLDKSGLPSDRFFAERPEGSVSTLKIQRTQQEDSAVYLCASSQTLAVYNEQFFGPGTRLTVL.